The clone carrying this TCR beta chain was seen a handful of times. The CDR3 runs to 12 residues. Germline assignment: CDR1 SGHVS and CDR2 FNYEAQ. Trimming stripped 1 base from V and 7 bases from J, with 5 bases between. This sample was taken from a study of blood T cell repertoires in COVID-19. Original processing notes: Scientists estimated how many nucleated cells there were by amplifying reference gene primers. Only in-frame clones appear in the TCRdb table, and some are missing; sequencing was by immunoSEQ multiplex PCR. V and J calls and clone size are those listed in that table; D and trimming were worked out from the DNA. The repertoire consists of some 110,000 clones, with around 80% occurring once and the leading ten covering roughly 6%.

What was sequenced was peripheral blood. This TCR came from a man aged 65 to 79 with acute or convalescent COVID-19. The chain uses TRBV7-6 and TRBJ1-3; D not certain. CDR3 loop: CASSLGSNTIYF. The DNA for the CDR3 is TGTGCCAGCAGCTTAGGGAGTAACACCATATATTTT.